This T cell receptor (beta chain) emerged from a study of blood T cell repertoires in COVID-19 (dated by TCRdb to about 2020). Describing the broader study: Collaborator samples came from the United States, Italy and Spain and covered acute and convalescent phases of COVID-19. The prospective study material was composed of cDNA or gDNA derived from T cells, B-cell-depleted T cells, or PBMCs. Subjects who had been exposed to COVID-19, were actively infected with it, or had recovered from it provided the deeply sampled blood TCRbeta repertoires that made up the dataset. The repertoires were released in a freely available public database intended as a resource for research on the immune response to SARS-CoV-2. The samples were drawn from the first 160 participants of the ongoing ImmuneRACE study and from 1,200 or so subjects provided by 6 global collaborators. Nearly every sample came with metadata listing a de-identified subject ID, COVID-19 status, age in years and sex. Where available, HLA class I and class II types were obtained from metadata supplied by the sample provider rather than from assay-based typing. General conclusions and limits of the study: The quantity of clinical and demographic metadata differed by source and by participant and was supplied without curation.

Turning to this clone: Its antigen has not been determined. It has no much larger one-base neighbor in the sample; base qualities were not kept.

CDR1 and CDR2, per the germline V gene (reference sequence), are SGHNT and YYREEE. Counted from cysteine to phenylalanine, this CDR3 has 15 amino acids. Of the read, only the CDR3 DNA is kept; its 45 bases are in frame from base 1. Trimming costs V 1 base and J 4 bases, and their ends lie 14 bases apart. TCRbeta CDR3 regions were amplified from genomic DNA by means of the immunoSEQ Assay, a bias-controlled multiplex PCR. The paper's data handling went like this. The number of nucleated cells in each sample was estimated by amplification of reference gene primers within the assay. Sequence reads were collapsed and filtered to measure the absolute abundance of every unique TCRbeta CDR3 rearrangement. For each sample, productive Simpson clonality was calculated by taking the square root of Simpson's diversity index across productive rearrangements. TCRdb re-hosts the immuneACCESS table, in-frame sequences only. Its copies lack some clones; in the studies checked, an unresolved V gene accounts for under half of them, and the cause for the rest is not known. From that table come the V and J calls and clone size; the DNA was used to work out D and trimming. Counted in this sample were just over 15,000 clones; about 80% of them appeared once. The ten biggest clones cover roughly 9.7% of the sample.

Whole blood was collected in K2EDTA tubes by collaborating institutions according to the institutions' own protocols. For TCRbeta analysis, collaborators shipped samples in one of three forms: frozen whole blood, isolated PBMCs, or DNA extracted from either of those sample types. The chain was built from TRBV5-4 and TRBJ2-5; TRBD1 could be the D gene, as 5 bases match. This clonotype was sampled from a human donor in a cohort sampled during active COVID-19. What was sequenced was peripheral blood. The DNA reads as follows: TGTGCCAGCAGCTTGTCAGGGATTCCCCCAGAGACCCAGTACTTC. This translates into CASSLSGIPPETQYF. With all but the CDR3 taken from the reference TRBV5-4 and TRBJ2-5 genes, the full variable domain is: ETGVTQSPTHLIKTRGQQVTLRCSSQSGHNTVSWYQQALGQGPQFIFQYYREEENGRGNFPPRFSGLQFPNYSSELNVNALELDDSALYLCASSLSGIPPETQYFGPGTRLLVL.